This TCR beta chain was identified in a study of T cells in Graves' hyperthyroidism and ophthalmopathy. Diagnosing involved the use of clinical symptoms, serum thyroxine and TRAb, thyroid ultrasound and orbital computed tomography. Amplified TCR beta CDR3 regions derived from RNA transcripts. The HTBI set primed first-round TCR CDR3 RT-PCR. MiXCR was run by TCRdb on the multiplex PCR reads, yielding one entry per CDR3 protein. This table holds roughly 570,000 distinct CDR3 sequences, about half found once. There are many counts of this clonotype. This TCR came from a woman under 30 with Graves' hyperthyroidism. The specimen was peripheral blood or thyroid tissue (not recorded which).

As DNA, the CDR3 is TGCAGTGCTCGGGGACAGGGTTTATATGGCTACACCTTC. It specifies CSARGQGLYGYTF. V is TRBV20-1 and J is TRBJ1-2; 9 bases are a match to TRBD1. The germline gives CDR1 DFQATT, CDR2 SNEGSKA (reference sequence). V was pared by 5 bases and J by 5 bases, with 6 bases of the junction left unmatched. The CDR3 is 13 residues long.